This T cell receptor (beta chain) was identified during a study of cytomegalovirus exposure and HLA in healthy donors. Looking at the study overall: The roughly 100 million unique TCR beta sequences, from roughly 170 million T cells, were found by an earlier analysis.

The PCR used 60 Vbeta and 13 Jbeta primers. Assay: immunoSEQ multiplex PCR; the TCRdb copy retains only in-frame clones and omits some. Here the sample spans roughly 200,000 clones, 70% to 90% being singletons. Findings and limits, study-wide: Later analysis associated a missense DCLRE1C variant with TCR beta V- and J-gene trimming.

About this clone: Its antigen is currently unknown.

This CDR3 contains 14 residues. The germline V gene encodes CDR1 GTSNPN and CDR2 SVGIG (reference sequence). The V segment lost 3 bases and the J segment 0 bases; nucleotides outside the gene matches: 4. Sequencing was performed on PBMCs. The source is a woman between 50 and 59 years old in good health and CMV-seronegative. V usage is TRBV30 and J usage is TRBJ1-1, with 7 bases aligning to TRBD1. In nucleotides, the CDR3 is TGTGCCTGGAGCCGGGACAGTATGAACACTGAAGCTTTCTTT. Protein: CAWSRDSMNTEAFF. Complete variable domain (other parts from reference TRBV30 and TRBJ1-1): SQTIHQWPATLVQPVGSPLSLECTVEGTSNPNLYWYRQAAGRGLQLLFYSVGIGQISSEVPQNLSASRPQDRQFILSSKKLLLSDSGFYLCAWSRDSMNTEAFFGQGTRLTVV.